This T cell receptor (beta chain) originates from a study of control samples from healthy donors and cancer patients. As concerns this clone: Mismatch with germline at one junction end may stem from a read error.

The data were produced by immunoSEQ multiplex PCR, yet TCRdb's version contains in-frame clones alone and is incomplete. The table includes 150,000 to 200,000 clones, roughly 91% detected once. Looked up from germline, CDR1 is MNHEY and CDR2 is SVGAGI. CDR3 length equals 15 residues. V gene TRBV6-5 combines with J gene TRBJ2-5, with 13 positions matching TRBD2. Sequenced input: blood. The receptor was derived from a man younger than 35 in good health. The CDR3 DNA is TGTGCCAGCGACCCGGGACTAGCGGGGACGGGGACCCGGTACTTC. Its translation is CASDPGLAGTGTRYF.